This T cell receptor beta chain was sequenced for a study of shared clonotypes between healthy human individuals. Points from the study as a whole: Memory subsets generally showed lower estimated richness than naive subsets.

Naive CD8 cells were CD45RO-negative, positively selected for CCR7, excluding terminally differentiated effector memory CD45RA+ cells. The V and J ends lost 7 bases and 7 bases respectively, with 11 bases between them. CDR1 MNHEY and CDR2 SMNVEV come from the germline V gene (reference sequence). This CDR3 has 12 residues. Profiling relied on immunoSEQ multiplex PCR, and the TCRdb table lists in-frame clones only, not all of them. The data contain a few million clones, approximately 92% of them seen just once; the ten biggest clones take up about 1.6%. To note about this clone: Its antigen is undetermined.

This receptor was taken from a man between 18 and 29 years old in good health. Some clones in this sample may be carry-over from other donors' samples. The chain combines TRBV27 with TRBJ1-5; D gene unclear. Sequenced: naive CD8+ T cells from PBMCs. CDR3 amino acids: CASNGIGQPQHF. The CDR3 bases are TGTGCCAGCAACGGGATCGGACAGCCCCAGCATTTT.